This entry features one T cell receptor beta chain sequence. In the same sample, other DNA sequences code for this CDR3. This record belongs to a study of cytomegalovirus exposure and HLA in healthy donors. The germline gives CDR1 MNHEY, CDR2 SMNVEV (reference sequence). Germline trimming cut 6 bases from V and 9 bases from J; bases unmatched to any gene: 7. This CDR3 comprises 13 residues. Profiling relied on immunoSEQ multiplex PCR, and the TCRdb table lists in-frame clones only, not all of them. The data hold about 55,000 clones, with 90% observed a single time. This TCR was recovered from a young man in good health and CMV-seronegative. The sequencing input was PBMCs. J is TRBJ2-1 and V is TRBV27; 8 positions agree with TRBD2. The CDR3 is CASSPSGSGEQFF. The DNA of the CDR3 is TGTGCCAGCAGCCCGAGCGGGAGTGGTGAGCAGTTCTTC.